The 4 T cell receptor beta chains reported below all come from one sample, sequenced in a study of graft-versus-host responses after intestinal transplantation. TCRdb's table, derived via immunoSEQ multiplex PCR, lists solely in-frame clones and lacks some. The repertoire holds approximately 40,000 clones, with roughly 89% as singletons. The material sequenced was PBMCs, taken 314 days after intestinal transplant. Every receptor here comes from a human patient who received an intestinal transplant, so some T cells may come from the graft donor.

The rearrangement uses TRBV7-3 and TRBJ1-1; a weak D match, TRBD1 (5 bases). The CDR3 runs to 13 residues. Looked up from germline, CDR1 is SGHTA and CDR2 is FQGTGA. Trimming removed 5 bases at V and 3 bases at J, with 10 bases between. The CDR3 nucleotides read TGTGCCAGCAGCAGCTTGACAGACACTGAAGCTTTCTTT. It translates to CASSSLTDTEAFF.

A remark on this clone: This sample also contains other DNA sequences that code for the same CDR3. CDR3 nucleotides: TGTGCCAGCAGCGGACAGGGGGACTATGGCTACACCTTC. This translates into CASSGQGDYGYTF. The chain links TRBV6-1 to TRBJ1-2; 10 nucleotides match TRBD1. J lost 3 bases, V lost 6 bases, and 1 base had no gene match. Germline lookup yields CDR1 MNHNS and CDR2 SASEGT. The CDR3 extends over 13 amino acids.

The chain uses TRBV18 and TRBJ2-7, with 7 bases identical to TRBD1. CDR3 length: 14 amino acids. V lost 5 bases and J lost 0; bases outside the gene matches: 4. Looked up from germline, CDR1 is KGHSH and CDR2 is LQKENI. This CDR3 reads CASSFRDSSYEQYF. The CDR3 DNA is TGTGCCAGCTCATTCCGGGACAGCTCCTACGAGCAGTACTTC. Full variable domain (outside the CDR3, taken from reference TRBV18 and TRBJ2-7): NAGVMQNPRHLVRRRGQEARLRCSPMKGHSHVYWYRQLPEEGLKFMVYLQKENIIDESGMPKERFSAEFPKEGPSILRIQQVVRGDSAAYFCASSFRDSSYEQYFGPGTRLTVT.

The chain links TRBV15 to TRBJ2-3; TRBD2 might be the D (5 bases). Germline lookup yields CDR1 LNHNV and CDR2 YYDKDF (reference sequence). This CDR3 is built from 14 residues. V dropped 7 bases and J dropped 2 bases, with 13 bases sitting between them. CDR3 amino acids: CATMDSKFTDTQYF. CDR3 in DNA: TGTGCCACCATGGACTCAAAATTCACAGATACGCAGTATTTT.